This T cell receptor (beta chain) was recovered during a study of T cells in localized non-small cell lung cancer. The CDR3 extends over 15 amino acids. Germline V lookup: CDR1 LGHNA, CDR2 YSLEER. The V gene end was trimmed by 1 base and the J gene end by 0 bases; junction bases not matched to a gene: 2. Sequencing was performed with immunoSEQ multiplex PCR; in TCRdb, only in-frame clones are kept and a portion is missing. Found here are tens of thousands of clones, 75% to 95% of them singletons; the top ten hold about an eighth. This sequence was found in a female donor over 55 with stage II lung adenocarcinoma. The gene calls are TRBV4-3 and TRBJ2-5; 7 bases fit TRBD1. The sequencing used peripheral blood mononuclear cells, collected before any cancer treatment. The CDR3 coding sequence is TGCGCCAGCAGCCAAGGACAGGGCTACCAAGAGACCCAGTACTTC. This encodes CASSQGQGYQETQYF.